The 8 T cell receptor beta chains below all came from one sample that was sequenced in a study of blood T cell repertoires in COVID-19. Repertoires were generated with immunoSEQ multiplex PCR, while TCRdb's copy carries only in-frame clones and drops some. The data show 190,000 or so clones, around nine tenths seen once. Sequencing was performed on peripheral blood. The source of these receptors is a woman in her late teens or twenties who had recovered from COVID-19.

The V and J genes are TRBV6-6 and TRBJ1-3; tentative D call: TRBD1 (6 bases). V was trimmed by 6 bases and J by 1 base, leaving 16 bases between them. The CDR3 is made up of 16 amino acids. In germline, CDR1 is MNHNY, CDR2 SVGAGI (reference sequence). CDR3 DNA sequence: TGTGCCAGCAGGGGCCAGGGGTTGAGGTCTGGAAACACCATATATTTT. It codes for CASRGQGLRSGNTIYF.

V usage is TRBV27 and J usage is TRBJ2-2, with 8 bases aligning to TRBD2. This CDR3 region has 18 residues. Germline CDR1 MNHEY, CDR2 SMNVEV (reference sequence). The V gene end was trimmed by 6 bases and the J gene end by 1 base; junction bases not matched to a gene: 13. CDR3 protein: CASRSVGGLVLNTGELFF. The CDR3 nucleotides are TGTGCCAGCAGGTCTGTTGGGGGACTAGTCTTGAACACCGGGGAGCTGTTTTTT.

The chain carries TRBV4-1 and TRBJ2-1, with 10 bases matching TRBD2. The V gene's germline CDR1 is MGHRA and CDR2 YSYEKL. The CDR3 is made up of 17 amino acids. V lost 1 base, J lost 4 bases, and 7 bases stayed unmatched. CDR3 sequence reads: CASSQGVAGGEYNEQFF. The CDR3 DNA is TGCGCCAGCAGCCAAGGTGTAGCGGGAGGAGAGTACAATGAGCAGTTCTTC.

CDR3 in DNA: TGTGCCATCACAAAGGACAGGGGCTCCTACAATGAGCAGTTCTTC. It translates to CAITKDRGSYNEQFF. The chain combines TRBV10-3 with TRBJ2-1, with 9 bases lining up with TRBD1. Germline CDR1 and CDR2: ENHRY and SYGVKD. Trimming cost V 7 bases and J 0 bases; bases outside gene matches: 4. This CDR3 region has 15 residues.

V is TRBV27 and J is TRBJ1-2; tentative D call: TRBD1 (6 bases). CDR3 length equals 15 residues. CDR1 and CDR2 (germline): MNHEY, SMNVEV (reference sequence). V was pared by 0 bases and J by 6 bases, with 14 bases between. This CDR3 reads CASSLSQGTPHGYTF. CDR3 sequence (DNA): TGTGCCAGCAGTTTATCACAGGGAACACCGCATGGCTACACCTTC.

V and J are TRBV6-4 and TRBJ1-5; TRBD1 aligns across 8 bases. CDR3 length: 17 amino acids. Germline V gene lookup returns CDR1 MRHNA and CDR2 SNTAGT. V was pared by 7 bases and J by 1 base, with 12 bases of the junction left unmatched. The CDR3 coding sequence is TGTGCCAGCATATCATTAGACAGGGGAGGAAGCAATCAGCCCCAGCATTTT. As protein: CASISLDRGGSNQPQHF.

V and J are TRBV7-6 and TRBJ1-6; no reliable D call. The CDR3 sequence is 16 residues long. CDR1 is SGHVS and CDR2 is FNYEAQ in the germline V gene. Trimming left V 0 bases short and J 0 bases short, with 6 bases between. The CDR3 here is CASSLAASSYNSPLHF. CDR3 nucleotides: TGTGCCAGCAGCTTAGCCGCGAGCTCCTATAATTCACCCCTCCACTTT.

The J gene is TRBJ2-3, the V gene TRBV7-3; tentatively, D is TRBD2 (7 bases). V lost 2 bases and J lost 1, with 16 bases in between. The CDR3 spans 17 residues. CDR1 is SGHTA, CDR2 FQGTGA, per germline. CDR3 sequence: CASSLDRLGGRTDTQYF. CDR3 coding DNA: TGTGCCAGCAGCTTAGATAGGCTCGGGGGGCGCACAGATACGCAGTATTTT.